Each of the 12 T cell receptor beta chains below was sequenced from the same sample in a study of T cell clonality in common variable immunodeficiency. This table comes from immunoSEQ multiplex PCR, and its TCRdb copy is limited to in-frame clones, with some not included. The sample includes about 37,000 clones, none of them occurring once. The sequenced sample consisted of peripheral blood mononuclear cells. These receptor sequences come from a person between 18 and 70 years old in good health.

This clone showed up many times. Coverage ceases 3 residues before the CDR3 finishes, and the germline J gene fills in the end. The chain couples TRBV12-3 or TRBV12-4 to TRBJ2-1; a possible D gene is TRBD2 (5 bases). The CDR3 has 12 residues. V was shortened by 3 bases and J by 7 bases, with 7 bases between the two germline ends. The CDR3 protein is CASSFTGNEQFF. CDR3 DNA, as far as it was read: TGTGCCAGCAGTTTTACGGGGAATGAG.

This clone was detected many times. The read finishes 3 residues shy of the CDR3 end, and the germline J gene is used to complete it. The genes are TRBV9 and TRBJ1-3, with D tentatively TRBD1 (5 bases). Germline CDR1 reads SGDLS; CDR2 reads YYNGEE. V was cut by 7 bases and J by 0 bases, with 17 bases left in between. This CDR3 contains 16 residues. The part of the CDR3 DNA that was read is TGTGCCAGCGGGGTGGGGGGGGGTTTCTCTGGAAACACC. It is translated as CASGVGGGFSGNT. The entire CDR3 sequence reads CASGVGGGFSGNTIYF.

The sample holds many counts of this clone. The read terminates 3 residues ahead of where the CDR3 ends, so the germline J gene completes it. J is TRBJ2-1 and V is TRBV20-1; 9 nucleotides line up with TRBD1. Per the germline V gene, CDR1 is DFQATT and CDR2 is SNEGSKA (reference sequence). This CDR3 is built from 13 residues. The V and J ends lost 5 bases and 9 bases, in that order; junction bases with no gene match: 8. CDR3: CSAWTGVWGEQFF. Partial CDR3 DNA: TGCAGTGCTTGGACAGGGGTGTGGGGTGAG.

This clone was found many times. Read sequence stops 3 residues before the CDR3 end, and the germline J gene provides the missing end. The chain is built from TRBV5-1 and TRBJ1-1; 8 bases fit TRBD1. This CDR3 has 15 residues. In germline, CDR1 is SGHRS, CDR2 YFSETQ. The J segment lost 1 base and the V segment lost 0 bases, leaving 2 bases of the junction unmatched. CDR3 DNA, as far as it was read: TGCGCCAGCAGCTTGGTCGGGACAGGGAACACTGAA. Amino acid sequence: CASSLVGTGNTE. The full CDR3 is CASSLVGTGNTEAFF. The entire variable domain, with the rest obtained from reference TRBV5-1 and TRBJ1-1, is as follows: KAGVTQTPRYLIKTRGQQVTLSCSPISGHRSVSWYQQTPGQGLQFLFEYFSETQRNKGNFPGRFSGRQFSNSRSEMNVSTLELGDSALYLCASSLVGTGNTEAFFGQGTRLTVV.

This clone is medium-sized by share. The observed sequence ends 3 residues before the CDR3 terminus, with the missing tail filled in from the germline J gene. This chain joins TRBV9 and TRBJ1-3; tentative D call: TRBD1 (6 bases). The length of the CDR3 is 17 residues. The germline V gene has CDR1 SGDLS and CDR2 YYNGEE. Trimming cost V 1 base and J 0 bases, with 14 bases left between them. CDR3: CASSVRVGQSSGNTIYF. The sequenced CDR3 bases are TGTGCCAGCAGCGTACGGGTAGGACAGAGCTCTGGAAACACC.

Ten or more counts support this clone. The CDR3 extends 3 residues past the end of the read, so its final part is completed from the germline J gene. The rearrangement joins TRBV7-9 to TRBJ2-1; 9 nucleotides align to TRBD2. The J segment lost 6 bases and the V segment lost 8 bases, leaving 8 bases of the junction unmatched. There are 14 residues in the CDR3. The germline gives CDR1 SEHNR, CDR2 FQNEAQ (reference sequence). This CDR3 is CASGPTSGLNEQFF. The DNA read from the CDR3 is TGTGCCAGCGGCCCGACTAGCGGCCTCAATGAG.

A word on this clone: Read sequence stops 3 residues before the CDR3 end, and the germline J gene provides the missing end. J is TRBJ2-7 and V is TRBV10-2; TRBD2 matches 7 bases. Per germline, CDR1 WSHSY and CDR2 SAAADI. Trimming at V came to 2 bases and at J to 2 bases, leaving 3 bases not matched to a gene. The CDR3 totals 14 residues. The CDR3 DNA, read in part, is TGCGCCAGCAGTGAGGTGCGGGAGCCCTACGAG. Encoded protein: CASSEVREPYE. The entire CDR3 protein is CASSEVREPYEQYF.

This clone came up many times. The sequenced fragment ends 3 residues before the CDR3 boundary, so the rest is inferred from the germline J gene. V is TRBV5-1 and J is TRBJ1-3; D perhaps matches TRBD1 (6 bases). V lost 7 bases and J 0 bases, leaving 17 bases between the germline ends. In germline, CDR1 is SGHRS, CDR2 YFSETQ. This CDR3 comprises 16 residues. CDR3 residues: CASSQGHGNSGNTIYF. Partial CDR3 DNA: TGCGCCAGCTCCCAGGGGCACGGTAACTCTGGAAACACC. Full variable domain (outside the CDR3, taken from reference TRBV5-1 and TRBJ1-3): KAGVTQTPRYLIKTRGQQVTLSCSPISGHRSVSWYQQTPGQGLQFLFEYFSETQRNKGNFPGRFSGRQFSNSRSEMNVSTLELGDSALYLCASSQGHGNSGNTIYFGEGSWLTVV.

The CDR3 bases that were read are TGTGCCTGGAGTGTAGAAGCAGGTGGATCCTACGAC. Residues: CAWSVEAGGSYD. The CDR3 in full is CAWSVEAGGSYDYTF. The chain carries TRBV30 and TRBJ1-2; D is unresolved. The read terminates 3 residues ahead of where the CDR3 ends, so the germline J gene completes it. The germline V gene has CDR1 GTSNPN and CDR2 SVGIG (reference sequence). The length of the CDR3 is 15 residues.

This clone was observed many times. The sequenced part of the CDR3 DNA is TGTGCCACCAGCAGCCGACAGGGCTTCGACTATGGC. It yields the protein CATSSRQGFDYG. The whole CDR3 sequence is CATSSRQGFDYGYTF. The chain couples TRBV15 to TRBJ1-2, with TRBD1 identical over 7 bases. The read gets to within 3 residues of the CDR3 end, and the germline J gene fills in the rest. The CDR3 runs 15 residues. Germline CDR1 and CDR2: LNHNV and YYDKDF (reference sequence). With V trimmed by 3 bases and J by 3 bases, 7 bases remained unmatched.

At least ten counts were recorded for this clone. The read is 3 residues too short to cover the CDR3 end, so that end is filled in from the germline J gene. The chain carries TRBV7-2 and TRBJ1-1; D ambiguous. Germline V lookup: CDR1 SGHTA, CDR2 FQGNSA. V lost 1 base, J lost 4 bases, and 7 bases lay in between. This CDR3 has 13 residues. CDR3 protein: CASSLVTTTEAFF. The CDR3 bases that were read are TGTGCCAGCAGCTTAGTCACTACCACTGAA.

This clone was recorded many times. With the read ending 3 residues before the CDR3 end, the germline J gene is used to fill in that end. The rearrangement joins TRBV2 to TRBJ2-1; TRBD2 agrees at 14 bases. Germline V CDR1 and CDR2: SNHLY, FYNNEI. The CDR3 extends over 14 amino acids. V shed 9 bases and J 6 bases; nucleotides not matched to a gene: 4. CDR3 in amino acids: CARGTSGSGNEQFF. The sequenced part of the CDR3 DNA is TGTGCCAGAGGGACTAGCGGGAGTGGCAATGAG. Full variable domain (rest looked up from reference TRBV2 and TRBJ2-1): EPEVTQTPSHQVTQMGQEVILRCVPISNHLYFYWYRQILGQKVEFLVSFYNNEISEKSEIFDDQFSVERPDGSNFTLKIRSTKLEDSAMYFCARGTSGSGNEQFFGPGTRLTVL.